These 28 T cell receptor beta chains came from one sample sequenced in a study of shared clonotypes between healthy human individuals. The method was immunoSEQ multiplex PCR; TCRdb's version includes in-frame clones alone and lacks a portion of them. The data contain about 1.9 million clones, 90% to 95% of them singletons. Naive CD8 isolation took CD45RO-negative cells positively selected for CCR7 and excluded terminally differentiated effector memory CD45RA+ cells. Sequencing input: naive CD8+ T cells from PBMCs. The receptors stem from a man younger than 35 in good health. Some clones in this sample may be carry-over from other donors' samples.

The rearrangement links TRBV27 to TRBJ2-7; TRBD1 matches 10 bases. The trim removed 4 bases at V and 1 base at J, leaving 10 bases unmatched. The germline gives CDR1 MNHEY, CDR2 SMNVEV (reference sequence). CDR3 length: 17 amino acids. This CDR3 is CASSSLGQGVLSYEQYF. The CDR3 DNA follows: TGTGCCAGCAGTTCCCTTGGACAGGGGGTATTGTCCTACGAGCAGTACTTC.

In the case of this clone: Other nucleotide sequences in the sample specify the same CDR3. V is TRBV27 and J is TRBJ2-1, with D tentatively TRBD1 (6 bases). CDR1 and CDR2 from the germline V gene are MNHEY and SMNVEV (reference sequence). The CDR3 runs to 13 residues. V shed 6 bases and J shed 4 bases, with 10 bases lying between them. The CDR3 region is CASSLGQYNEQFF. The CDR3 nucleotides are TGTGCCAGCAGCCTCGGACAGTACAATGAGCAGTTCTTC.

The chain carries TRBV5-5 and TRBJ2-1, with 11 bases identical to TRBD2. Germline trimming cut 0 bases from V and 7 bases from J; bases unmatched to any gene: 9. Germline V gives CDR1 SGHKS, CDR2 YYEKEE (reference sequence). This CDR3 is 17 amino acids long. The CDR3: CASSLALASGRTNEQFF. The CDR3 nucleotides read TGTGCCAGCAGCTTGGCCTTGGCTAGCGGGAGGACGAATGAGCAGTTCTTC.

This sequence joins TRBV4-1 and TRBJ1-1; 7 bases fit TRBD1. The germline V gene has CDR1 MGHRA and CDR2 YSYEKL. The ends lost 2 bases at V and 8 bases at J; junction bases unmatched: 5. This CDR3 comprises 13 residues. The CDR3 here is CASSQFGTAEAFF. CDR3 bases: TGCGCCAGCAGCCAATTCGGGACAGCCGAAGCTTTCTTT.

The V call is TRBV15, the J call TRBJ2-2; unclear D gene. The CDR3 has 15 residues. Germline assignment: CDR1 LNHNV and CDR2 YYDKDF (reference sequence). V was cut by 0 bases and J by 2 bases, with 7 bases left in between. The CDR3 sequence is CATSRDGRNTGELFF. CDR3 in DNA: TGTGCCACCAGCAGAGATGGCCGTAACACCGGGGAGCTGTTTTTT.

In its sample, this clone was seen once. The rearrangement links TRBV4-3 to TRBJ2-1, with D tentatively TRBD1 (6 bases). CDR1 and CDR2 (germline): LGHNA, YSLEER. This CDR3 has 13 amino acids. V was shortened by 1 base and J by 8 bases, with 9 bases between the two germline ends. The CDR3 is CASSQGGGHEQFF. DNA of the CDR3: TGCGCCAGCAGCCAAGGTGGGGGCCATGAGCAGTTCTTC.

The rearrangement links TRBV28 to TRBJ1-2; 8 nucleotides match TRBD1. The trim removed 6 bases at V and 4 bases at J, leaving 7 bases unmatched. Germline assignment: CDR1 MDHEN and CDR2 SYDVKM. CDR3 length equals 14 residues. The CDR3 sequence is CASRGQASLYGYTF. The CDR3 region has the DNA TGTGCCAGCAGGGGACAGGCAAGCCTCTATGGCTACACCTTC.

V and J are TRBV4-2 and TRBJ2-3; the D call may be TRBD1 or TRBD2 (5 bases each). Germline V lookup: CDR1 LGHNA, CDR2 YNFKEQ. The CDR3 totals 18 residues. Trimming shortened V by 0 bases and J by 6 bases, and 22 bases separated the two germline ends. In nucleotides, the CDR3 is TGTGCCAGCAGCCAAGATCGGAGCGGAACTACTTGGGGGGATACGCAGTATTTT. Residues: CASSQDRSGTTWGDTQYF.

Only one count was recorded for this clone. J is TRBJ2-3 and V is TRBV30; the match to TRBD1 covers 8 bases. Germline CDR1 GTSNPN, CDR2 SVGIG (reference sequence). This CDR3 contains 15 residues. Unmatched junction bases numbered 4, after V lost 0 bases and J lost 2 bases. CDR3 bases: TGTGCCTGGAGTGTTTCGGACAGGGTCACAGATACGCAGTATTTT. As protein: CAWSVSDRVTDTQYF. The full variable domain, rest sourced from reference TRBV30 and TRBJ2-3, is SQTIHQWPATLVQPVGSPLSLECTVEGTSNPNLYWYRQAAGRGLQLLFYSVGIGQISSEVPQNLSASRPQDRQFILSSKKLLLSDSGFYLCAWSVSDRVTDTQYFGPGTRLTVL.

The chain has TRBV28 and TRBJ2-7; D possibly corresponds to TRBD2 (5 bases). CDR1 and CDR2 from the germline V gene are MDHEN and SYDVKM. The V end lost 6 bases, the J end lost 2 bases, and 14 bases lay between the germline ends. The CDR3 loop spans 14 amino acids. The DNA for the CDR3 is TGTGCCAGCAGGTTACCGGACTTAGCCTACGAGCAGTACTTC. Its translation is CASRLPDLAYEQYF.

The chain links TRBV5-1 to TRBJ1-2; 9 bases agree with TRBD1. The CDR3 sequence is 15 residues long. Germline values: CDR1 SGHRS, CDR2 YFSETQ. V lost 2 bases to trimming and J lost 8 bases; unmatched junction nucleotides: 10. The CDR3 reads CASSLSRDRDRGYTF. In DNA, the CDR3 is TGCGCCAGCAGCTTATCCCGGGACAGGGATCGAGGCTACACCTTC.

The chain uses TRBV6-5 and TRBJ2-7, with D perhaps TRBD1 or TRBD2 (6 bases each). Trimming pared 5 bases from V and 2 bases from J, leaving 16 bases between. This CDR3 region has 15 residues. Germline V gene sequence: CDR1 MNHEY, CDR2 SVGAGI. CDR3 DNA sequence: TGTGCCAGCAGTCCCCGGAGAGGGGGGACCTACGAGCAGTACTTC. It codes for CASSPRRGGTYEQYF.

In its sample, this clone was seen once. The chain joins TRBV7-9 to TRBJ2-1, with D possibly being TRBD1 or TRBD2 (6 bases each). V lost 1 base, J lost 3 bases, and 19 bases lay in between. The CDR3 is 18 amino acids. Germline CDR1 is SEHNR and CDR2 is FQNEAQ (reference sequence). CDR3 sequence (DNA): TGTGCCAGCAGCTTAGGGACTATGAACAGGGATTACTACAATGAGCAGTTCTTC. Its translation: CASSLGTMNRDYYNEQFF.

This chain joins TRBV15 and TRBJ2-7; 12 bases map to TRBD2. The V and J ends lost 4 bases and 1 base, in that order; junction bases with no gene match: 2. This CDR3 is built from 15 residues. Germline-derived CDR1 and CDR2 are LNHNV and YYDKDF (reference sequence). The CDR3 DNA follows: TGTGCCACCAGCACCGGGACTAGCGGGTCCTACGAGCAGTACTTC. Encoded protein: CATSTGTSGSYEQYF.

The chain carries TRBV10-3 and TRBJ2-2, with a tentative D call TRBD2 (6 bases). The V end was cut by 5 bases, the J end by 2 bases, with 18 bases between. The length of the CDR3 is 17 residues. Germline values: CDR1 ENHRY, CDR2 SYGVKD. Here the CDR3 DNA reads TGTGCCATCAGTACCGGGACTCCAGTAGGAAACACCGGGGAGCTGTTTTTT. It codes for CAISTGTPVGNTGELFF.

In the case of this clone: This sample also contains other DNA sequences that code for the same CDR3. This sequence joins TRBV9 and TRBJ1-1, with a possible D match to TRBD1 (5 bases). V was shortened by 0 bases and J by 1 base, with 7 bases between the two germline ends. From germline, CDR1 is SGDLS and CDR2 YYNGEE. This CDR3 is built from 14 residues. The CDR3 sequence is CASSVGGANTEAFF. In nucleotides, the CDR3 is TGTGCCAGCAGCGTAGGGGGCGCGAACACTGAAGCTTTCTTT.

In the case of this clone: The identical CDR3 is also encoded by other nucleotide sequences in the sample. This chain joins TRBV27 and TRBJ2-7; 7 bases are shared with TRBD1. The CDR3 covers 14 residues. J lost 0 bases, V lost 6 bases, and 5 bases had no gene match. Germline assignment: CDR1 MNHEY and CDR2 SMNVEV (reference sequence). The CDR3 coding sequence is TGTGCCAGCAGCTGGACAGGAAGCTCCTACGAGCAGTACTTC. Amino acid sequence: CASSWTGSSYEQYF.

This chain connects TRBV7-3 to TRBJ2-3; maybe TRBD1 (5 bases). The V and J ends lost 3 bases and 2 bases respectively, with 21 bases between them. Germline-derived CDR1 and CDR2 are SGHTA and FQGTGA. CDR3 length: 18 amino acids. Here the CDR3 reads CASSLEPKATEPTDTQYF. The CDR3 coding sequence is TGTGCCAGCAGCTTGGAACCGAAGGCGACAGAGCCCACAGATACGCAGTATTTT.

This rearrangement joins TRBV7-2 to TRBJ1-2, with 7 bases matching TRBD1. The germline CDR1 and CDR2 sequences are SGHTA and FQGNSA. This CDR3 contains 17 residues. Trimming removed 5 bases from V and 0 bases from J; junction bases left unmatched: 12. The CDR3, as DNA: TGTGCCAGCAGCCCCCGCCTACAGGGGCCTACTAACTATGGCTACACCTTC. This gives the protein CASSPRLQGPTNYGYTF. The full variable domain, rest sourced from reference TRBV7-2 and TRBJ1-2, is GAGVSQSPSNKVTEKGKDVELRCDPISGHTALYWYRQSLGQGLEFLIYFQGNSAPDKSGLPSDRFSAERTGGSVSTLTIQRTQQEDSAVYLCASSPRLQGPTNYGYTFGSGTRLTVV.

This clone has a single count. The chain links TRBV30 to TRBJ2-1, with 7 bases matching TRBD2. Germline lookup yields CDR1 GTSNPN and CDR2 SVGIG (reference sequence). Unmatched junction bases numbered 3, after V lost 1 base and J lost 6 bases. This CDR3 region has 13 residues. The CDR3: CAWSGAGVNEQFF. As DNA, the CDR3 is TGTGCCTGGAGTGGGGCGGGAGTCAATGAGCAGTTCTTC.

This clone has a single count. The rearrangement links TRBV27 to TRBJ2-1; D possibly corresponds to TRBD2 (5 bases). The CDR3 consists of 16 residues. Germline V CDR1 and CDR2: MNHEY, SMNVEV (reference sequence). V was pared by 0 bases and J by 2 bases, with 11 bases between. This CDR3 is CASSLSGRVTYNEQFF. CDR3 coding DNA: TGTGCCAGCAGTTTATCCGGGCGGGTCACCTACAATGAGCAGTTCTTC.

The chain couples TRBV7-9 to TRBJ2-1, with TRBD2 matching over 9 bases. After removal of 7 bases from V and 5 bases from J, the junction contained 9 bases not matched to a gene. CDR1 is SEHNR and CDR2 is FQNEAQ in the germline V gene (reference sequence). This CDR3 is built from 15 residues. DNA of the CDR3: TGTGCCAGCACCGAGCGGGAGGCCCCCCACAATGAGCAGTTCTTC. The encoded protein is CASTEREAPHNEQFF. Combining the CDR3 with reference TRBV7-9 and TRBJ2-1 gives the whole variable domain DTGVSQNPRHKITKRGQNVTFRCDPISEHNRLYWYRQTLGQGPEFLTYFQNEAQLEKSRLLSDRFSAERPKGSFSTLEIQRTEQGDSAMYLCASTEREAPHNEQFFGPGTRLTVL.

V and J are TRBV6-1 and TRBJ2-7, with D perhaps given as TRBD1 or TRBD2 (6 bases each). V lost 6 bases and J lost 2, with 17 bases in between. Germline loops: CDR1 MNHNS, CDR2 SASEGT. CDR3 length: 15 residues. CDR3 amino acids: CASREGDRLPYEQYF. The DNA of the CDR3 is TGTGCCAGCAGGGAGGGAGACAGGCTCCCCTACGAGCAGTACTTC.

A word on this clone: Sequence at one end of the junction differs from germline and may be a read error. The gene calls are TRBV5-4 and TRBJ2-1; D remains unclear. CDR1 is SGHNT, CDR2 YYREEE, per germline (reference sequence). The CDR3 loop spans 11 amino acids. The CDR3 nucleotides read TGTGCCAGCAGATTGGGGAATGAGCAGTTCTTC. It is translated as CASRLGNEQFF.

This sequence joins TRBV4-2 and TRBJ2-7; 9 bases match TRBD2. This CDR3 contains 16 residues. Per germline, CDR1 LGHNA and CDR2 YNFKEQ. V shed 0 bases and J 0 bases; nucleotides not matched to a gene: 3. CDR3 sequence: CASSQELLAGSYEQYF. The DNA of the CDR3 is TGTGCCAGCAGCCAAGAGTTACTAGCGGGCTCCTACGAGCAGTACTTC.

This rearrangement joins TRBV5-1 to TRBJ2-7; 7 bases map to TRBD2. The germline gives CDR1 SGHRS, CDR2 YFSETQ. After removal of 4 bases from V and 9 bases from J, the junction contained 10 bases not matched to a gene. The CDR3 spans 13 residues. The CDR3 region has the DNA TGCGCCAGCAGCGGGAGGGAAGGACGACGGCAGTACTTC. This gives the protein CASSGREGRRQYF.

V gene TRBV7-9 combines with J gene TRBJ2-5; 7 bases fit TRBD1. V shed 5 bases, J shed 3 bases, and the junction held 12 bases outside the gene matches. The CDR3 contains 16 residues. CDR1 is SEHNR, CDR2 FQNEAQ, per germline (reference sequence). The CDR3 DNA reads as TGTGCCAGCAGCATAGGAACGGGACAGAAAAAAGAGACCCAGTACTTC. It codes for CASSIGTGQKKETQYF.

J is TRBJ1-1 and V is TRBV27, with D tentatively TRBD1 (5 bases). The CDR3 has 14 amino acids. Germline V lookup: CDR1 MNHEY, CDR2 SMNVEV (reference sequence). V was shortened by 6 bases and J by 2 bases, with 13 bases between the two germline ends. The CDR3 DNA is TGTGCCAGCAGAGCCTCGACAGTTAACACTGAAGCTTTCTTT. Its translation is CASRASTVNTEAFF.